Below, 32 T cell receptor beta chains from the same sample are listed, as sequenced in a study of blood T cell repertoires in COVID-19. The table came from immunoSEQ multiplex PCR; TCRdb's copy has only in-frame clones and leaves some out. The repertoire holds tens of thousands of clones, with about 91% as singletons. Sample: peripheral blood. The source is a woman aged 65 to 85 with active COVID-19.

This sequence joins TRBV3-1 (or the pseudogene TRBV3-2) and TRBJ2-6; 10 bases are a match to TRBD1. The CDR3 length is 20 residues. Germline V CDR1 and CDR2: LGHDT, YNNKEL (reference sequence). V trimming: 4 bases; J trimming: 1 base; junction bases outside the gene matches: 13. CDR3 DNA: TGTGCCAGCAGCCCGATACACGGACAGGGGGAGATATCTGGGGCCAACGTCCTGACTTTC. Protein sequence: CASSPIHGQGEISGANVLTF.

The chain recombines TRBV9 with TRBJ2-5, with 7 bases that match TRBD2. Trimming at V came to 5 bases and at J to 3 bases, leaving 10 bases not matched to a gene. In germline, CDR1 is SGDLS, CDR2 YYNGEE. The CDR3 has 15 residues. The CDR3 loop reads CASSWEGRGEETQYF. DNA for the CDR3: TGTGCCAGCAGTTGGGAGGGGAGGGGAGAAGAGACCCAGTACTTC.

V usage is TRBV5-5 and J usage is TRBJ2-3; D perhaps matches TRBD1 (5 bases). Looked up from germline, CDR1 is SGHKS and CDR2 is YYEKEE (reference sequence). The CDR3 extends over 12 amino acids. Deletions cut 2 bases from V and 9 bases from J, with 10 bases between. The CDR3 region has the DNA TGTGCCAGCAGCTTTGGACAAGCCACGCAGTATTTT. This codes for CASSFGQATQYF.

The J gene is TRBJ1-1, the V gene TRBV7-9; 7 positions match TRBD1. Germline V lookup: CDR1 SEHNR, CDR2 FQNEAQ (reference sequence). The CDR3 sequence is 15 residues long. The junction had 12 bases not matched to a gene; V was cut back by 4 bases and J by 7 bases. The CDR3 region has the DNA TGTGCCAGCAGCTCCCAAGGGACAGTGGCAGGTGAAGCTTTCTTT. Its protein is CASSSQGTVAGEAFF.

The chain joins TRBV6-5 to TRBJ2-1, with 11 bases fitting TRBD2. V was pared by 4 bases and J by 3 bases, with 5 bases of the junction left unmatched. Germline V gives CDR1 MNHEY, CDR2 SVGAGI. This CDR3 region has 16 residues. The CDR3 spells CASSWGLAAFYNEQFF. The CDR3, as DNA: TGTGCCAGCAGTTGGGGACTAGCGGCATTCTACAATGAGCAGTTCTTC.

The CDR3 DNA reads as TGTGCCATCAGTGAGAGGGGAGATACGCAGTATTTT. Translated, it gives CAISERGDTQYF. The chain joins TRBV10-3 to TRBJ2-3, with D perhaps matching TRBD1 (5 bases). This CDR3 has 12 amino acids. Deletions cut 2 bases from V and 5 bases from J, with 5 bases between. Germline V gene sequence: CDR1 ENHRY, CDR2 SYGVKD.

The V call is TRBV4-3, the J call TRBJ2-1, with a tentative D call TRBD2 (6 bases). In germline, CDR1 is LGHNA, CDR2 YSLEER. The CDR3 length is 13 residues. Deletions cut 0 bases from V and 7 bases from J, with 7 bases between. CDR3 in DNA: TGCGCCAGCAGCCAAGAGGCGGGGAATGAGCAGTTCTTC. Protein product: CASSQEAGNEQFF.

This chain joins TRBV7-9 and TRBJ1-1; the match to TRBD1 covers 7 bases. V gave up 4 bases and J gave up 0 bases; unmatched junction bases: 5. Germline CDR1 and CDR2: SEHNR and FQNEAQ (reference sequence). This CDR3 comprises 15 residues. DNA of the CDR3: TGTGCCAGCAGCTCGGACAGGAGTATGAACACTGAAGCTTTCTTT. It encodes CASSSDRSMNTEAFF. The full variable domain, its missing parts supplied by reference TRBV7-9 and TRBJ1-1, is DTGVSQNPRHKITKRGQNVTFRCDPISEHNRLYWYRQTLGQGPEFLTYFQNEAQLEKSRLLSDRFSAERPKGSFSTLEIQRTEQGDSAMYLCASSSDRSMNTEAFFGQGTRLTVV.

CDR3 protein: CASRETGRFGNTIYF. In nucleotides, the CDR3 is TGTGCCAGCAGGGAGACAGGGAGGTTTGGAAACACCATATATTTT. The chain has TRBV3-1 (or the pseudogene TRBV3-2) and TRBJ1-3, with 7 nucleotides matching TRBD1. Germline V gene sequence: CDR1 LGHDT, CDR2 YNNKEL (reference sequence). The CDR3 sequence is 15 residues long. J gave up 3 bases and V 6 bases, and 8 bases lay outside the gene matches.

The rearrangement links TRBV19 to TRBJ1-2; no clear D gene. The V gene lost 6 bases and the J gene lost 4 bases, with 12 bases spanning the gap. The CDR3 has 13 residues. The germline V gene encodes CDR1 LNHDA and CDR2 SQIVND (reference sequence). CDR3 bases: TGTGCCAGTAGCGAGGTGGGTGTCTATGGCTACACCTTC. This sequence encodes CASSEVGVYGYTF.

This clone was recorded once. The rearrangement joins TRBV4-3 to TRBJ1-1, with 7 bases matching TRBD1. The CDR3 totals 14 residues. J gave up 6 bases and V 1 base, and 5 bases lay outside the gene matches. Germline CDR1 LGHNA, CDR2 YSLEER. The CDR3 here is CASSQGRGLPEAFF. The DNA for the CDR3 is TGCGCCAGCAGCCAAGGAAGGGGGCTGCCTGAAGCTTTCTTT.

J is TRBJ2-1 and V is TRBV7-2, with D unclear. There are 16 residues in the CDR3. V lost 2 bases to trimming and J lost 0 bases, with 11 bases between them. CDR1 and CDR2 from the germline V gene are SGHTA and FQGNSA. CDR3 coding DNA: TGTGCCAGCAGCTTAATCGGCGGTAGCTCCTACAATGAGCAGTTCTTC. It encodes CASSLIGGSSYNEQFF. Variable domain in full (rest from reference TRBV7-2 and TRBJ2-1): GAGVSQSPSNKVTEKGKDVELRCDPISGHTALYWYRQSLGQGLEFLIYFQGNSAPDKSGLPSDRFSAERTGGSVSTLTIQRTQQEDSAVYLCASSLIGGSSYNEQFFGPGTRLTVL.

CDR3 DNA: TGTGCCAGCAGTTACTCGACCAGGGGGCGGGAAAAACTGTTTTTT. Protein product: CASSYSTRGREKLFF. The rearrangement joins TRBV6-5 to TRBJ1-4, with 8 nucleotides matching TRBD1. V gave up 0 bases and J gave up 8 bases; unmatched junction bases: 5. This CDR3 region has 15 residues. Germline lookup yields CDR1 MNHEY and CDR2 SVGAGI.

The V call is TRBV5-1, the J call TRBJ1-1; D might be TRBD1 (5 bases). The CDR3 sequence is 15 residues long. The germline CDR1 and CDR2 sequences are SGHRS and YFSETQ. Trimming cost V 0 bases and J 0 bases, with 9 bases left between them. For the CDR3, the DNA is TGCGCCAGCAGCTTGGGTGACAGTCTGAACACTGAAGCTTTCTTT. This translates into CASSLGDSLNTEAFF.

The chain links TRBV9 to TRBJ2-7; weak D call: TRBD1 (5 bases). Per germline, CDR1 SGDLS and CDR2 YYNGEE. CDR3 length: 15 amino acids. Trimming left V 0 bases short and J 1 base short, with 11 bases between. The CDR3 DNA is TGTGCCAGCAGCGTAGCGGGTTCAGGGTCCTACGAGCAGTACTTC. Translation: CASSVAGSGSYEQYF. Drawing the rest from reference TRBV9 and TRBJ2-7, the complete variable domain is DSGVTQTPKHLITATGQRVTLRCSPRSGDLSVYWYQQSLDQGLQFLIQYYNGEERAKGNILERFSAQQFPDLHSELNLSSLELGDSALYFCASSVAGSGSYEQYFGPGTRLTVT.

The V call is TRBV7-6, the J call TRBJ2-3; 14 positions agree with TRBD2. V shed 2 bases, J shed 9 bases, and the junction held 13 bases outside the gene matches. Germline V CDR1 and CDR2: SGHVS, FNYEAQ. The CDR3 is made up of 18 amino acids. CDR3 sequence: CASSLFTPGTSGSWTQYF. CDR3 DNA sequence: TGTGCCAGCAGCTTATTTACCCCGGGGACTAGCGGGAGTTGGACGCAGTATTTT.

This chain uses TRBV27 with TRBJ2-7, with D possibly being TRBD1 (6 bases). Looked up from germline, CDR1 is MNHEY and CDR2 is SMNVEV (reference sequence). Trimming removed 6 bases from V and 6 bases from J, with 15 bases in between. This CDR3 has 13 amino acids. CDR3 amino acids: CASRLQGLGEQYF. CDR3 coding DNA: TGTGCCAGCAGGCTACAGGGCCTCGGCGAGCAGTACTTC.

The chain joins TRBV27 to TRBJ2-5; 10 bases align to TRBD2. From germline, CDR1 is MNHEY and CDR2 SMNVEV (reference sequence). This CDR3 comprises 14 residues. Trimming cost V 0 bases and J 10 bases; bases outside gene matches: 5. CDR3 DNA sequence: TGTGCCAGCAGTTTATCGAGCGGGAGGGGGGACCAGTACTTC. This codes for CASSLSSGRGDQYF.

This chain joins TRBV2 and TRBJ1-4, with 10 bases matching TRBD1. This CDR3 comprises 14 residues. CDR1 is SNHLY, CDR2 FYNNEI, per germline. The V and J ends lost 10 bases and 7 bases, in that order; junction bases with no gene match: 9. The CDR3 protein is CATTRDRGVEKLFF. CDR3 DNA sequence: TGTGCCACAACCCGGGACAGGGGTGTTGAAAAACTGTTTTTT.

This clone was recorded once. One end of the junction is discordant with germline, which a read error may explain. J is TRBJ2-7 and V is TRBV7-2; 9 nucleotides line up with TRBD1. The CDR3 covers 16 residues. Germline V lookup: CDR1 SGHTA, CDR2 FQGNSA. The CDR3 DNA sequence: TGTGCCAGCAGCCAGAGTAATACAGAGGCCGGGACAGGGCGCAACTTC. Translation gives CASSQSNTEAGTGRNF.

This clone was picked up one time. The chain employs TRBV28 and TRBJ2-3; 11 bases match TRBD2. J lost 5 bases, V lost 3 bases, and 13 bases had no gene match. The CDR3 has 18 residues. Germline assignment: CDR1 MDHEN and CDR2 SYDVKM. The CDR3 DNA reads as TGTGCCAGCAGTTTTGTGACTAGCGGGACTGGGCGGGTAGATACGCAGTATTTT. Protein product: CASSFVTSGTGRVDTQYF.

This clone was detected only once. The rearrangement uses TRBV16 and TRBJ2-7; 8 bases line up with TRBD1. Losses at the gene ends were 5 bases for V and 2 bases for J; bases not matched to a gene: 5. Germline lookup yields CDR1 KGHSY and CDR2 FQNENV. The CDR3 covers 14 residues. The CDR3 region has the DNA TGTGCCAGCAGCGGGACAGGTGGGACCTACGAGCAGTACTTC. Amino acid sequence: CASSGTGGTYEQYF.

The rearrangement uses TRBV4-2 and TRBJ2-5, with D uncertain. The CDR3 has 13 amino acids. Deletions cut 3 bases from V and 5 bases from J, with 10 bases between. Looked up from germline, CDR1 is LGHNA and CDR2 is YNFKEQ. The CDR3 here is CASSQSRSETQYF. The CDR3 DNA sequence: TGTGCCAGCAGCCAGAGCCGAAGCGAGACCCAGTACTTC.

The rearrangement links TRBV28 to TRBJ2-1; the match to TRBD2 covers 9 bases. V shed 4 bases and J 5 bases; nucleotides not matched to a gene: 12. The CDR3 is 17 residues long. The germline V gene has CDR1 MDHEN and CDR2 SYDVKM. CDR3 sequence (DNA): TGTGCCAGCAGTTCCCCGATATCTAGCGGGGCACACAATGAGCAGTTCTTC. Protein sequence: CASSSPISSGAHNEQFF.

The chain uses TRBV15 and TRBJ1-5; D gene ambiguous. The germline CDR1 and CDR2 sequences are LNHNV and YYDKDF (reference sequence). The CDR3 covers 17 residues. The ends were cut back, 0 bases at V and 0 bases at J, with 12 bases in the middle. This chain's CDR3 is CATSRESYRYSNQPQHF. The CDR3 bases are TGTGCCACCAGCAGAGAGAGCTACAGATATAGCAATCAGCCCCAGCATTTT.

The chain uses TRBV7-8 and TRBJ2-7, with D tentatively TRBD2 (6 bases). The CDR3 length is 16 residues. Germline CDR1 SGHVS, CDR2 FQNEAQ. Trimming stripped 0 bases from V and 4 bases from J, with 16 bases between. CDR3 bases: TGTGCCAGCAGCTTAGCGACCATACTAGGGAGGTACGAGCAGTACTTC. Its protein product is CASSLATILGRYEQYF.

The chain uses TRBV6-1 and TRBJ2-1, with a weak D call TRBD1 (5 bases). The CDR3 has 14 residues. V was clipped by 1 base and J by 8 bases, with 12 bases between them. Germline CDR1 is MNHNS and CDR2 is SASEGT. This CDR3 is CASSEVGQGDEQFF. The CDR3 nucleotides are TGTGCCAGCAGTGAAGTTGGGCAGGGCGATGAGCAGTTCTTC.

This chain joins TRBV28 and TRBJ2-1, with 7 bases that match TRBD2. Germline CDR1 is MDHEN and CDR2 is SYDVKM. V lost 5 bases, J lost 0 bases, and 7 bases stayed unmatched. The CDR3 runs to 16 residues. This CDR3 is CASSPASGSSYNEQFF. CDR3 sequence (DNA): TGTGCCAGCAGTCCAGCTAGCGGAAGCTCCTACAATGAGCAGTTCTTC.

The chain employs TRBV5-6 and TRBJ2-5; 11 bases map to TRBD2. Germline V CDR1 and CDR2: SGHDT, YYEEEE. The CDR3 contains 14 residues. Trimming cost V 7 bases and J 7 bases; bases outside gene matches: 9. The CDR3 DNA is TGTGCCAGCGGGTTAGCGGGGGGGGCCGGGACCCAGTACTTC. Its translation: CASGLAGGAGTQYF.

The rearrangement links TRBV10-2 to TRBJ2-7; 8 bases agree with TRBD1. The V segment lost 4 bases and the J segment 5 bases; nucleotides outside the gene matches: 4. CDR1 and CDR2 (germline): WSHSY, SAAADI. This CDR3 region has 13 residues. CDR3 sequence (DNA): TGCGCCAGCAGTGGTGACAGGGGCGACGAGCAGTACTTC. Translating gives CASSGDRGDEQYF.

The chain employs TRBV27 and TRBJ2-7; maybe TRBD1 (5 bases). The CDR3 consists of 15 residues. Looked up from germline, CDR1 is MNHEY and CDR2 is SMNVEV (reference sequence). The germline V and J ends were trimmed by 6 bases and 2 bases, with 17 bases remaining between them. The CDR3 spells CASRSIGVFAYEQYF. In DNA form, the CDR3 reads TGTGCCAGCAGGTCTATAGGGGTGTTTGCCTACGAGCAGTACTTC.

The chain uses TRBV15 and TRBJ2-7; 9 nucleotides align to TRBD1. V gave up 0 bases and J gave up 1 base; unmatched junction bases: 4. This CDR3 contains 16 residues. Germline assignment: CDR1 LNHNV and CDR2 YYDKDF (reference sequence). CDR3 in amino acids: CATSRDWDRASYEQYF. The CDR3 bases are TGTGCCACCAGCAGAGATTGGGACAGGGCGTCCTACGAGCAGTACTTC.